Shown below are 8 T cell receptor beta chains from a single sample sequenced in a study of patients and donors after allogeneic stem cell transplantation. Each CDR3 protein is one row after TCRdb ran MiXCR on the RT-PCR reads. This table holds more than 850,000 distinct CDR3 sequences, roughly 18% found once. Sequencing was carried out using blood, either unsorted or a sorted T cell fraction (not recorded which). The receptors derive from a human donor who was either an allogeneic HSCT recipient or a stem cell or donor lymphocyte infusion donor (not recorded which). It is not recorded whose cells these are; they may come from a transplant donor.

This clonotype was counted a few times. This sequence joins TRBV6-1 and TRBJ2-1, with a weak D call TRBD1 (5 bases). Germline V gives CDR1 MNHNS, CDR2 SASEGT. CDR3 length: 15 residues. Trimming took off 7 bases at V and 3 bases at J, with 16 bases between the two ends. The CDR3 here is CASIPGFRGYNEQFF. In DNA form, the CDR3 reads TGTGCCAGCATCCCCGGGTTTAGGGGCTACAATGAGCAGTTCTTC.

This chain uses TRBV5-1 with TRBJ2-3; D might be TRBD2 (7 bases). The CDR3 totals 16 residues. Deletions cut 4 bases from V and 0 bases from J, with 15 bases between. Germline lookup yields CDR1 SGHRS and CDR2 YFSETQ. The CDR3 region is CASSPSGGISTDTQYF. CDR3 nucleotides: TGCGCCAGCAGCCCCTCGGGGGGCATTAGCACAGATACGCAGTATTTT.

The rearrangement joins TRBV5-5 to TRBJ1-1; D not certain. From germline, CDR1 is SGHKS and CDR2 YYEKEE (reference sequence). This CDR3 is 16 amino acids long. V lost 1 base and J lost 3, with 16 bases in between. The CDR3 reads CASSLPISSDYTEAFF. As DNA, the CDR3 is TGTGCCAGCAGCTTGCCCATCTCCTCCGACTACACTGAAGCTTTCTTT.

This clonotype was observed a few times. V is TRBV6-2 or TRBV6-3 and J is TRBJ2-7; TRBD1 aligns across 10 bases. The CDR3 sequence is 15 residues long. Per germline, CDR1 MNHEY and CDR2 SVGEGT. Unmatched junction bases numbered 3, after V lost 2 bases and J lost 2 bases. The CDR3 here is CASSYNGQGAYEQYF. The CDR3, as DNA: TGTGCCAGCAGTTACAACGGACAGGGGGCCTACGAGCAGTACTTC.

This clonotype was detected only a few times. The CDR3 sequence: CASSLAGTLNTEAFF. In DNA, the CDR3 is TGTGCCAGCAGTTTAGCCGGGACTTTGAACACTGAAGCTTTCTTT. V and J are TRBV12-3 or TRBV12-4 and TRBJ1-1; perhaps TRBD1 as D (5 bases). Trimming removed 0 bases from V and 0 bases from J, with 8 bases in between. CDR3 length equals 15 residues.

This clonotype showed up just a few times. This rearrangement joins TRBV18 to TRBJ1-1; TRBD1 might be the D (6 bases). This CDR3 region has 16 residues. The V gene's germline CDR1 is KGHSH and CDR2 LQKENI. V was clipped by 1 base and J by 7 bases, with 19 bases between them. The CDR3 loop is CASSPLGGPLGNEAFF. The CDR3 DNA is TGTGCCAGCTCACCACTTGGGGGCCCGCTAGGAAATGAAGCTTTCTTT.

This clonotype was counted a few times. The chain employs TRBV4-1 and TRBJ2-1; D is ambiguous. This CDR3 has 17 amino acids. V lost 0 bases to trimming and J lost 7 bases, with 19 bases between them. Germline CDR1 reads MGHRA; CDR2 reads YSYEKL. The CDR3 spells CASSQEGPPEAWNEQFF. The CDR3 nucleotides read TGCGCCAGCAGCCAAGAAGGCCCCCCTGAAGCGTGGAATGAGCAGTTCTTC.

The chain has TRBV29-1 and TRBJ2-1, with D perhaps matching TRBD1 or TRBD2 (5 bases each). This CDR3 is 14 amino acids long. In germline, CDR1 is SQVTM, CDR2 ANQGSEA. V shed 8 bases and J shed 0 bases, with 14 bases lying between them. In DNA, the CDR3 is TGCAGCATTGGTAGTGGGGGCTCCTACAATGAGCAGTTCTTC. Its translation is CSIGSGGSYNEQFF.